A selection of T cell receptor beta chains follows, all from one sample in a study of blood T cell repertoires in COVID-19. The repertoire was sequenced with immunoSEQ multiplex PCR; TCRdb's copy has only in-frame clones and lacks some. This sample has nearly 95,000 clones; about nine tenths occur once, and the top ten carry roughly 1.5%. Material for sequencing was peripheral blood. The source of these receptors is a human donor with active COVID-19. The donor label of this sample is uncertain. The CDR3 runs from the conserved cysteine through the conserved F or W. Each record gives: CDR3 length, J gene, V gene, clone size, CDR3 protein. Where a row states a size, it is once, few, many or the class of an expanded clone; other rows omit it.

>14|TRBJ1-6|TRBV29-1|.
CSVSTGRQNSPLHF
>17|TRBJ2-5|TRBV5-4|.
CASSPQRWGGVGETQYF
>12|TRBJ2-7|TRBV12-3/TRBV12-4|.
CASLRGGYEQYF
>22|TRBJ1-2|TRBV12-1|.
CASSFAGTGEPLTPFNTYGYTF
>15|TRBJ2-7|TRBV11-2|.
CASSLERGESYEQYF
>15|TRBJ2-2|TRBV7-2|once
CASSSEVRNTGELFF
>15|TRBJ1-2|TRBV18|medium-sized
CASSPRSTGGDGYTF
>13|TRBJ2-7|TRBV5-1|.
CASSVGGAYEQYF
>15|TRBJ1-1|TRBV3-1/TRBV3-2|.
CASSQKGQGRAETFF
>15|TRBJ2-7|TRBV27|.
CASSSSSGGLYEQYF
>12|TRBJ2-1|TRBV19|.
CATLPPNNEQFF
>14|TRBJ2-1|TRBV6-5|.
CATSGTGEYNEQFF
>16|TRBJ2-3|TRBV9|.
CASSVGSSGGSDTQYF
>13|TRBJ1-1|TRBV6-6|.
CASSYRAFAEAFF
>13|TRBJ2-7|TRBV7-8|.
CASSPGLVYEQYF
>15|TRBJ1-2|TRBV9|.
CASSVGQGKAYGYTF
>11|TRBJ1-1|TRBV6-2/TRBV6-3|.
CASSDGGEAFF
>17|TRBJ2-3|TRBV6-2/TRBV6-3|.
CASSYRQGVTSWGTQYF
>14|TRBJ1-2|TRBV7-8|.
CASSRGQEVDGYTF
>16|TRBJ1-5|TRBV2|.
CASSEGGQGFNQPQHF
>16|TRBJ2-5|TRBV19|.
CASSIIGTGRQETQYF
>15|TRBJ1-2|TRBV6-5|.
CASSPDRVVFYGYTF
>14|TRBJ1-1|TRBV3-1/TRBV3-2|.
CASSQIQGITEAFF
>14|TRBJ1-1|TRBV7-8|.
CASSLSPGGTEAFF
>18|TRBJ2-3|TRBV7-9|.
CASSLYPAGVRSTDTQYF
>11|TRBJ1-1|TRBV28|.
CASSAPLGAFF
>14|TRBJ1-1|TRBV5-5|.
CASSLRRENTEAFF
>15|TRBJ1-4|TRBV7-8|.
CASSLASGGAEKLFF
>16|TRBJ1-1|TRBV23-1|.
CASGHAKDRSDTEAFF